This is a list of T cell receptor beta chains from one sample in a study of blood T cell repertoires in COVID-19. Only in-frame clones appear in the TCRdb table, and some are missing; sequencing was by immunoSEQ multiplex PCR. The data hold about 210,000 clones, with roughly 78% observed a single time. Sequenced sample: peripheral blood. Receptors originate from a middle-aged woman with acute or convalescent COVID-19. Each CDR3 is given with its conserved first and last residue. The order of the fields is V gene, CDR3 protein.

TRBV19,CASSFGHRGLSYEQYF
TRBV11-3,CASSLKGGDTQYF
TRBV4-1,CASSQGSGASTDTQYF
TRBV27,CASSGQGRTDTQYF
TRBV13,CASSLGLGVTGVEETQYF
TRBV6-6,CASEQGGTDTQYF
TRBV5-1,CASSLEVARITADTQYF
TRBV14,CASSQEASWGVGYTF
TRBV4-3,CASSPPLRRAYEQYF
TRBV27,CASSSPGLAGGPSYEQFF
TRBV6-2/TRBV6-3,CASSYSFTSGRSNEQFF
TRBV9,CASSVSATTFYGYTF
TRBV27,CASRPMMSGYTSNYGYTF
TRBV18,CASSSGAYNEQFF
TRBV5-1,CASSPWSPLTDTQYF
TRBV10-3,CAISLTVTNTEAFF
TRBV11-3,CASSQSGGQGNIQYF
TRBV6-2/TRBV6-3,CASSQTSGRRETQYF
TRBV7-7,CASSPIAGANEQFF
TRBV5-1,CASSAPIGGGPLQETQYF
TRBV7-8,CASSGRQVPGHNYGYTF
TRBV18,CASSLGLGVTEAFF
TRBV15,CATSTLFRVGDTEAFF
TRBV14,CASSRRLAGKNNEQFF
TRBV18,CASSLGDKLYEQYF
TRBV11-1,CASSPQGSLPPGELFF
TRBV27,CASSFTGNLVEQYF
TRBV6-5,CASRVQQTTEAFF
TRBV5-1,CASSLEDRGANYGYTF
TRBV5-1,CASSFGGQYTGELFF
TRBV7-9,CASSRPSSREPQHF
TRBV6-6,CASNRPGLAGAGELFF
TRBV18,CASSPSTGEVTEAFF
TRBV20-1,CSASLPGGAGGLEETQYF
TRBV5-1,CASSLDGQGENEQFF
TRBV27,CASSRAGGKGYEQYF
TRBV5-6,CASSSLTGEETQYF
TRBV7-6,CASSRTEEVNTEAFF